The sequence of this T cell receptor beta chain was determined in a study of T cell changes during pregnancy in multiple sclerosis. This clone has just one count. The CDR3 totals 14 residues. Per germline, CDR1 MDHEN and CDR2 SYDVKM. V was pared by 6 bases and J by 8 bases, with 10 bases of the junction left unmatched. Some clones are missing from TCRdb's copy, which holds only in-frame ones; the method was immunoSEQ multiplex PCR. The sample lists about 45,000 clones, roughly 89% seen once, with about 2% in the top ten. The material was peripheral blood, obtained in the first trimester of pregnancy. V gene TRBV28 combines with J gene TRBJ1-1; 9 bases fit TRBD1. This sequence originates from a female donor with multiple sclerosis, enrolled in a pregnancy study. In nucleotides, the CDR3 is TGTGCCAGCAGAGAACACAGGGGGCTCAGGGAAGCTTTCTTT. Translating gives CASREHRGLREAFF. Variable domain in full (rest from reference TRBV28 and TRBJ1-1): DVKVTQSSRYLVKRTGEKVFLECVQDMDHENMFWYRQDPGLGLRLIYFSYDVKMKEKGDIPEGYSVSREKKERFSLILESASTNQTSMYLCASREHRGLREAFFGQGTRLTVV.